This TCR beta chain was retrieved from a study of T cell changes during pregnancy in multiple sclerosis (dated by TCRdb to between 2017 and 2020). Context from the whole study: In women with multiple sclerosis, the researchers looked at how the T cell repertoire shifted as pregnancy progressed.

The method was the immunoSEQ multiplex PCR assay. The source is immuneACCESS, and TCRdb retained only in-frame sequences with V and J called. Part of the clones is not carried over; for the studies checked, unresolved V genes explain less than half of this, and the remainder is unexplained. The sample data list under 45,000 clones, and about 94% of these were observed just once. In total, the top ten clones hold 0.35% of the sample. Concerning this clone: Its antigen is unknown. Base qualities are not recorded, but no much larger clone differs from it by a single base.

The sequenced sample was CD4+ T cells from peripheral blood mononuclear cells, obtained after pregnancy. This clonotype was obtained from a female donor with multiple sclerosis, enrolled in a pregnancy study.

The DNA sequence is TGTGCCAGCAGCCCCCTTTACTACAATGAGCAGTTCTTC. The translation is CASSPLYYNEQFF. This sequence uses TRBV14 and TRBJ2-1; no D gene call is confident. From cysteine to phenylalanine, the CDR3 is 13 amino acids long. This entry keeps only the CDR3 DNA: 39 bases, framed from base 1. CDR1 and CDR2, looked up from the germline V gene, are SGHDN and FVKESK. V is pared back by 4 bases and J by 3 bases, with 7 bases lying between the germline termini.